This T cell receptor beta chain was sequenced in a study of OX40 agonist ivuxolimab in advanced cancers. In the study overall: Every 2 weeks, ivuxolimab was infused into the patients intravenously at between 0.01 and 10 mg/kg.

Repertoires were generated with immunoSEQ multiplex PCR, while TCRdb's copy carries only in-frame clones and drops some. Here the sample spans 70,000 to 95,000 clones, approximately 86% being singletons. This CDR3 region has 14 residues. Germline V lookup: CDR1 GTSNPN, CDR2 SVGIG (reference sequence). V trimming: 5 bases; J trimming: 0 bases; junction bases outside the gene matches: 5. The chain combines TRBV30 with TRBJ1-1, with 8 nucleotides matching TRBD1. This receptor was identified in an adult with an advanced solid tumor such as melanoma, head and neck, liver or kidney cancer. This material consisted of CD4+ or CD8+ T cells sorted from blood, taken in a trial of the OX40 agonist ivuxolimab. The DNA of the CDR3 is TGTGCCTGGTCGGACAGGGCCATGAACACTGAAGCTTTCTTT. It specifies CAWSDRAMNTEAFF.